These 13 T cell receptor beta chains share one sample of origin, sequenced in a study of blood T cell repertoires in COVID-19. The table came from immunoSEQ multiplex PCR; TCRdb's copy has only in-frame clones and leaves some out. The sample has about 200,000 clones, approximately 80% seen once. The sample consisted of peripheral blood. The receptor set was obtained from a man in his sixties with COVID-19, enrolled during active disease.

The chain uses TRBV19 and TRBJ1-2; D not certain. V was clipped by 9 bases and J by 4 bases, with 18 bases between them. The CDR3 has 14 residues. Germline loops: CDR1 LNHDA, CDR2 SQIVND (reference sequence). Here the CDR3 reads CASQEEMGSYGYTF. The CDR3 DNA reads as TGTGCCAGCCAGGAGGAAATGGGATCCTATGGCTACACCTTC.

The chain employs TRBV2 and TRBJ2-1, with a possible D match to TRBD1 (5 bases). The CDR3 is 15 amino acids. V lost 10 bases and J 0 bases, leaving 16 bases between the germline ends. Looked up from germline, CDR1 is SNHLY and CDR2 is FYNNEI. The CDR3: CATLVDKSSYNEQFF. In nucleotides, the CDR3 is TGTGCCACCCTGGTGGACAAGAGCTCCTACAATGAGCAGTTCTTC.

The CDR3, as DNA: TGCGCCAGCAGCCAAGTTCCCCCCAGCGGGAGGGCCAATGAGCAGTTCTTC. Amino acids: CASSQVPPSGRANEQFF. The V call is TRBV4-1, the J call TRBJ2-1; 10 nucleotides match TRBD2. The CDR3 spans 17 residues. CDR1 is MGHRA and CDR2 is YSYEKL in the germline V gene. V was pared by 1 base and J by 6 bases, with 9 bases of the junction left unmatched.

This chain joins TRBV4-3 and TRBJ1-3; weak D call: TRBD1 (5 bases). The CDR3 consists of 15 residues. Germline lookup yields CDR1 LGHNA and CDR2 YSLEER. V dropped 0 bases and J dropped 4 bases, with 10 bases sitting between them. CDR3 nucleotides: TGCGCCAGCAGCCAAGAGGCAGGGTTCGGAAACACCATATATTTT. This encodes CASSQEAGFGNTIYF.

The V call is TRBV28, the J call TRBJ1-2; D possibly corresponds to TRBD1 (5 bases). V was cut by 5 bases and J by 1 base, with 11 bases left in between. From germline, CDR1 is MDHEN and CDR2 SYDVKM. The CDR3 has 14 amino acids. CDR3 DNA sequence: TGTGCCAGCAGTCCAGGGCTCGGTAACTATGGCTACACCTTC. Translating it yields CASSPGLGNYGYTF.

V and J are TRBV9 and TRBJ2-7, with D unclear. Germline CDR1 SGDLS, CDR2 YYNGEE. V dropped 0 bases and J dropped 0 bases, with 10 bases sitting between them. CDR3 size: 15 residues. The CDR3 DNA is TGTGCCAGCAGCGTAGACAGTGAACCCTCCTACGAGCAGTACTTC. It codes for CASSVDSEPSYEQYF.

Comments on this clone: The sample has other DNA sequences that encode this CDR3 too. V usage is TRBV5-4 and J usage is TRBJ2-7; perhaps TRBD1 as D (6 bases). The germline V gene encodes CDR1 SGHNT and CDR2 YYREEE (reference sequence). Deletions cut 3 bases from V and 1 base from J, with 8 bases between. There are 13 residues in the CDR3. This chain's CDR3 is CASSSRGSYEQYF. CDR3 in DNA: TGTGCCAGCAGCTCCAGGGGTTCCTACGAGCAGTACTTC. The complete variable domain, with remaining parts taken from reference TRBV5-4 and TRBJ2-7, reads ETGVTQSPTHLIKTRGQQVTLRCSSQSGHNTVSWYQQALGQGPQFIFQYYREEENGRGNFPPRFSGLQFPNYSSELNVNALELDDSALYLCASSSRGSYEQYFGPGTRLTVT.

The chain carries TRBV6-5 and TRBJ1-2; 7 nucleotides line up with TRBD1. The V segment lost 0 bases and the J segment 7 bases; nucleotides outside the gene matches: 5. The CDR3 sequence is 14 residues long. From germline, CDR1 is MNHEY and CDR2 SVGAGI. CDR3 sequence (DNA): TGTGCCAGCAGTTACTCCCGCAGGGGGACTGGCTACACCTTC. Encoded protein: CASSYSRRGTGYTF.

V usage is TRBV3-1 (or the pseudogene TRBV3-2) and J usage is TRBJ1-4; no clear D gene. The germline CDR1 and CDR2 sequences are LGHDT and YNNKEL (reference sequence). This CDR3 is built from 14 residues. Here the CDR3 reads CASGSSRTNEKLFF. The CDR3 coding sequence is TGTGCTTCGGGGTCAAGTCGGACTAATGAAAAACTGTTTTTT.

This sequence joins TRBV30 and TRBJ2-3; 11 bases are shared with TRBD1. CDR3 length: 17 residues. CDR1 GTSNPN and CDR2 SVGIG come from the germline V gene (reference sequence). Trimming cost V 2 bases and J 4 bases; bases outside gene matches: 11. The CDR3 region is CAWSSISGTGGADTQYF. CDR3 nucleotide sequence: TGTGCCTGGAGTTCTATCTCCGGGACAGGGGGGGCAGATACGCAGTATTTT.

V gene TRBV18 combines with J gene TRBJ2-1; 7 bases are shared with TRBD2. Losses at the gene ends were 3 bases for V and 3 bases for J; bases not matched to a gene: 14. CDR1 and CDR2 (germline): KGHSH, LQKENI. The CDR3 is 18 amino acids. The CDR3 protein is CASSPTSGVVGIYNEQFF. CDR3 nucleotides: TGTGCCAGCTCACCTACCAGCGGGGTAGTTGGGATCTACAATGAGCAGTTCTTC.

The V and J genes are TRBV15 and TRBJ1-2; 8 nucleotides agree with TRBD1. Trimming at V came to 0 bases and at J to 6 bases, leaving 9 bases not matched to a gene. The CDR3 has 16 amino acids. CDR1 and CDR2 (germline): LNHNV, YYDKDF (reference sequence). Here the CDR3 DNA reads TGTGCCACCAGCAGAGAAGCAGGGGGCAGAAAACATGGCTACACCTTC. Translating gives CATSREAGGRKHGYTF.

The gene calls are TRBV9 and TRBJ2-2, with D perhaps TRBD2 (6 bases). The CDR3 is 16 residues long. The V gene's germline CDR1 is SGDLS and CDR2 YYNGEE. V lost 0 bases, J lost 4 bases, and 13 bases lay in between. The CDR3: CASSVVVGSSTGELFF. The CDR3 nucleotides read TGTGCCAGCAGCGTAGTAGTCGGGAGTTCCACCGGGGAGCTGTTTTTT.